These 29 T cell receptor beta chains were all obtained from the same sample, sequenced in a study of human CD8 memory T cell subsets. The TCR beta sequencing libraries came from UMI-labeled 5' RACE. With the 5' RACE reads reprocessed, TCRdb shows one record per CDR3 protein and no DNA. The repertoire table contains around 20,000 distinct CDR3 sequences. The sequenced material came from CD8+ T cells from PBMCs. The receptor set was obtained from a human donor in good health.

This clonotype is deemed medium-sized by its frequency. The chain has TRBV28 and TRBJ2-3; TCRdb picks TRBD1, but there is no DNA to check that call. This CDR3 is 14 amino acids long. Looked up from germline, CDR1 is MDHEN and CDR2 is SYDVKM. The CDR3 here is CASWEPGSPDTQYF.

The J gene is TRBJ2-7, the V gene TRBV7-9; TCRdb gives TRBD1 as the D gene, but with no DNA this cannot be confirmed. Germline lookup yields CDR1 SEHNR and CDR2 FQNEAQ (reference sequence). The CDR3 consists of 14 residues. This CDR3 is CASSLGDATYEQYF.

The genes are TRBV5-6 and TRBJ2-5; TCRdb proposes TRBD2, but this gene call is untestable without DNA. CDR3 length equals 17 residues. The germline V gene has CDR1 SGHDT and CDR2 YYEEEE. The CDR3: CASSTLMSGGSQETQYF.

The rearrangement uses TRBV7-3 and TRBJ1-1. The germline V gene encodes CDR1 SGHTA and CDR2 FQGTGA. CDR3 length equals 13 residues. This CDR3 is CASSLGQGRGAFF.

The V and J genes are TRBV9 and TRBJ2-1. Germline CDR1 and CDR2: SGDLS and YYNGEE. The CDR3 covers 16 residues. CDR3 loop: CASSVSGRSSYNEQFF.

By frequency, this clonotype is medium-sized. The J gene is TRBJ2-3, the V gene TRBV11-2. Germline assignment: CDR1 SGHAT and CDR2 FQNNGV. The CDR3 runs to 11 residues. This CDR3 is CASSFGDTQYF.

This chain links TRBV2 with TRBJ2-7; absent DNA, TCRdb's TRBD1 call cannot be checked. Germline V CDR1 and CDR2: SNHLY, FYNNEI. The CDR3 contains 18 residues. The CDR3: CASDRGRDRHSGSYEQYF.

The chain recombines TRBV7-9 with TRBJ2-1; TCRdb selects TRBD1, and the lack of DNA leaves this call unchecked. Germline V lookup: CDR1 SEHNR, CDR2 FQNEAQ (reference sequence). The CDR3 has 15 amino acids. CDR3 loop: CASSPQGARYNEQFF. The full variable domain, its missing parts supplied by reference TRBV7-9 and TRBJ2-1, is DTGVSQNPRHKITKRGQNVTFRCDPISEHNRLYWYRQTLGQGPEFLTYFQNEAQLEKSRLLSDRFSAERPKGSFSTLEIQRTEQGDSAMYLCASSPQGARYNEQFFGPGTRLTVL.

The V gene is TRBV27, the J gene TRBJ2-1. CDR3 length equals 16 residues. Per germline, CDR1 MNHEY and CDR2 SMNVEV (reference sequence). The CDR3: CASSLSTGDSYNEQFF.

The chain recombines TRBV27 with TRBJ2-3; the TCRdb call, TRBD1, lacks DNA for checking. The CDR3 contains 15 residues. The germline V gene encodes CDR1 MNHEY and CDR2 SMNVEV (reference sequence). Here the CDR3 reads CASSLSTGSTDTQYF.

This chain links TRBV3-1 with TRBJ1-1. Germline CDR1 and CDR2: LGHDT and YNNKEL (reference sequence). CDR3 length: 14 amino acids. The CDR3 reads CASSQEWGDTEAFF.

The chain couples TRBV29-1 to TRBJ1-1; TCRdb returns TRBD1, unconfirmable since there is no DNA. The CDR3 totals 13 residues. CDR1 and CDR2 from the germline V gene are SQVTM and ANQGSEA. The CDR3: CSVFFQGDTEAFF.

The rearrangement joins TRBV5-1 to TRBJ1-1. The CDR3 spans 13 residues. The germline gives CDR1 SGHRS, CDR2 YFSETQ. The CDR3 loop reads CASSLVRSSEAFF.

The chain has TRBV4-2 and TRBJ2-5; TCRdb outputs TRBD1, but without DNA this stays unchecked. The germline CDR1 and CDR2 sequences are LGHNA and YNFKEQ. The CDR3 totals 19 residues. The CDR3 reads CASSQDGVRDGSRGETQYF.

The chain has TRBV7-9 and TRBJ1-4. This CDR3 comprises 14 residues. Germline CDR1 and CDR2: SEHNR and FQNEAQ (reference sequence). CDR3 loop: CASSQPGLSEKLFF.

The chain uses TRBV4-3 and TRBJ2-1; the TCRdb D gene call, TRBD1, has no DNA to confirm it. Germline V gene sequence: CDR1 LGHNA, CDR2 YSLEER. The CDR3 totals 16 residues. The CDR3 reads CASSQDEGGLYNEQFF.

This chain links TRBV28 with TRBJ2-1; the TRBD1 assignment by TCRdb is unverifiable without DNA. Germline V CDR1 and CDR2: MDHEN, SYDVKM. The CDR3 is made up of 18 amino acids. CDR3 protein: CASSLPTSGASSYNEQFF. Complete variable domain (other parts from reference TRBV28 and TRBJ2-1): DVKVTQSSRYLVKRTGEKVFLECVQDMDHENMFWYRQDPGLGLRLIYFSYDVKMKEKGDIPEGYSVSREKKERFSLILESASTNQTSMYLCASSLPTSGASSYNEQFFGPGTRLTVL.

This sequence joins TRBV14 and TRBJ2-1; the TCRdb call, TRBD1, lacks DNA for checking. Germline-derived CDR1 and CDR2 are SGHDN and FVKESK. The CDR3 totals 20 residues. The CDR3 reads CASSQGYWKDDRGLGDEQFF.

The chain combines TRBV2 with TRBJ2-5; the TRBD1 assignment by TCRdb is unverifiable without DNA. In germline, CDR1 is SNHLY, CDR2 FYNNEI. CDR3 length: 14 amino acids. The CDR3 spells CASSEKTVVETQYF.

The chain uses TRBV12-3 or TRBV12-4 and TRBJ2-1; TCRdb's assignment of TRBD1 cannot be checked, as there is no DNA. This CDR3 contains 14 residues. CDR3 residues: CASSDGQAANEQFF.

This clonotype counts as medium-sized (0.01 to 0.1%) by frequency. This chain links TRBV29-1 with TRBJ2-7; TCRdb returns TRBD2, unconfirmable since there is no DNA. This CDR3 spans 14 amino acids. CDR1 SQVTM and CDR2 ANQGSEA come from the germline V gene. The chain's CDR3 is CSVETSGKSYEQYF.

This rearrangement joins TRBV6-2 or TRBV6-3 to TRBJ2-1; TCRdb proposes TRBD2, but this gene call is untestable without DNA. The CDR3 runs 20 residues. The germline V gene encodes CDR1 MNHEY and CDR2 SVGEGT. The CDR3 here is CASSYSDQPSGTSGYNEQFF.

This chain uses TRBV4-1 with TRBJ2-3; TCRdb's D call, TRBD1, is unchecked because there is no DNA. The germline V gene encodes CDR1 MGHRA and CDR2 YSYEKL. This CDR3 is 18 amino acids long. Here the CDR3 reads CASSQTQAGTGKTDTQYF.

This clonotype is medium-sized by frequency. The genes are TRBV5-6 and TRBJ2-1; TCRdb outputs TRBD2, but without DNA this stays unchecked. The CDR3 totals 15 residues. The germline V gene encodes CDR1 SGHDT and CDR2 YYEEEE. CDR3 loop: CASIQETGGHNEQFF.

CDR3 sequence reads: CAWSVEFNTEAFF. The V call is TRBV30, the J call TRBJ1-1. The CDR3 consists of 13 residues. Germline V gene sequence: CDR1 GTSNPN, CDR2 SVGIG (reference sequence). Variable domain in full (rest from reference TRBV30 and TRBJ1-1): SQTIHQWPATLVQPVGSPLSLECTVEGTSNPNLYWYRQAAGRGLQLLFYSVGIGQISSEVPQNLSASRPQDRQFILSSKKLLLSDSGFYLCAWSVEFNTEAFFGQGTRLTVV.

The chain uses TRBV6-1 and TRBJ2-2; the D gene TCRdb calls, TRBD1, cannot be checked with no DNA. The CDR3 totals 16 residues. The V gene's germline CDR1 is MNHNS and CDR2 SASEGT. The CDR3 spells CASRLWDRGFTGELFF.

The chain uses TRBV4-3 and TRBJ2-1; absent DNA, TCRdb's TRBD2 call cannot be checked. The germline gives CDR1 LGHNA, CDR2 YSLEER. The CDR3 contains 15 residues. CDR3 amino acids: CASSQASGSYNEQFF.

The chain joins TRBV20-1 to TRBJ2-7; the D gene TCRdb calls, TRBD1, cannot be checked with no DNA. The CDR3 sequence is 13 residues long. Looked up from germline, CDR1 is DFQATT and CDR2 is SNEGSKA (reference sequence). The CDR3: CSARNREFYEQYF.

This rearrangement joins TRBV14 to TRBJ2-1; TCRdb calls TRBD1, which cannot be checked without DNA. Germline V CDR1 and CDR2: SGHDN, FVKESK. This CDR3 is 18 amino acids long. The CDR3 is CASSQDLVRDITYNEQFF.